The 9 T cell receptor beta chains presented below share a single source sample, sequenced in a study of beta chain features in type 1 diabetes. The investigators reverse transcribed all of the isolated RNA, so they sequenced expressed TCRB transcripts. The repertoire was sequenced with immunoSEQ multiplex PCR; TCRdb's copy has only in-frame clones and lacks some. This table holds approximately 380,000 clones, roughly 16% found once. Sequenced input: naive CD4+ T cells from blood. The receptors were gathered from a woman younger than 35 in good health.

This clone came up a few times. The genes are TRBV9 and TRBJ2-6, with D perhaps TRBD1 (7 bases). The CDR3 runs 15 residues. Germline V lookup: CDR1 SGDLS, CDR2 YYNGEE. Trimming pared 5 bases from V and 1 base from J, leaving 10 bases between. CDR3 sequence: CASSAGGSGANVLTF. The DNA for the CDR3 is TGTGCCAGCAGTGCAGGGGGGTCTGGGGCCAACGTCCTGACTTTC.

The chain recombines TRBV25-1 with TRBJ1-2; D is ambiguous. V was clipped by 4 bases and J by 4 bases, with 13 bases between them. Germline V gene sequence: CDR1 MGHDK, CDR2 SYGVNS. The CDR3 loop spans 14 amino acids. CDR3 DNA sequence: TGTGCCAGCAGTGGACTAGATTCAAGCTATGGCTACACCTTC. It codes for CASSGLDSSYGYTF.

The chain has TRBV4-1 and TRBJ2-5, with a possible D match to TRBD2 (6 bases). The CDR3 is made up of 17 amino acids. With 1 base removed from V and 8 bases from J, the gap between germline ends came to 23 bases. The V gene's germline CDR1 is MGHRA and CDR2 YSYEKL. Written as DNA, the CDR3 is TGCGCCAGCAGCCAAGCTACGCCGACTAGGGCCGTTGGTACCCAGTACTTC. As protein: CASSQATPTRAVGTQYF.

This clone has just a few counts. The V and J genes are TRBV28 and TRBJ2-5; D is ambiguous. There are 14 residues in the CDR3. V dropped 3 bases and J dropped 1 base, with 9 bases sitting between them. Germline V CDR1 and CDR2: MDHEN, SYDVKM. The CDR3, as DNA: TGTGCCAGCAGTTTGCTAGTGGGCCAAGAGACCCAGTACTTC. This sequence encodes CASSLLVGQETQYF.

This clone has just a few counts. The rearrangement joins TRBV18 to TRBJ1-2; 9 bases are a match to TRBD1. From germline, CDR1 is KGHSH and CDR2 LQKENI. The CDR3 length is 15 residues. V shed 5 bases, J shed 6 bases, and the junction held 10 bases outside the gene matches. The CDR3 coding sequence is TGTGCCAGCTCAACAGCCGGGACAGGGAGGGATGGCTACACCTTC. It translates to CASSTAGTGRDGYTF.

This clone was found a few times. The J gene is TRBJ2-7, the V gene TRBV19; no clear D. Trimming stripped 4 bases from V and 1 base from J, with 8 bases between. This CDR3 has 13 residues. The V gene's germline CDR1 is LNHDA and CDR2 SQIVND (reference sequence). The CDR3 region is CASSTTPSYEQYF. The CDR3 DNA follows: TGTGCCAGTAGTACGACACCTTCCTACGAGCAGTACTTC.

The CDR3 loop is CATATGFSYEQYF. The CDR3 coding sequence is TGTGCCACGGCGACAGGGTTCTCCTACGAGCAGTACTTC. This chain joins TRBV10-3 and TRBJ2-7; 7 bases are a match to TRBD1. Unmatched junction bases numbered 6, after V lost 10 bases and J lost 0 bases. Per germline, CDR1 ENHRY and CDR2 SYGVKD. The CDR3 totals 13 residues.

The chain is built from TRBV20-1 and TRBJ1-2, with unresolved D. The CDR3 runs to 11 residues. Per germline, CDR1 DFQATT and CDR2 SNEGSKA (reference sequence). With 5 bases removed from V and 4 bases from J, the gap between germline ends came to 8 bases. In DNA form, the CDR3 reads TGCAGTGCTGGGCAGACCTATGGCTACACCTTC. Protein sequence: CSAGQTYGYTF.

As concerns this clone: The same CDR3 can be traced to other DNA sequences in this sample. CDR3 DNA sequence: TGTGCCAGCTCTCTGGGGGGGAACACTGAAGCTTTCTTT. Amino acids: CASSLGGNTEAFF. The rearrangement joins TRBV18 to TRBJ1-1; weak D call: TRBD1 (5 bases). There are 13 residues in the CDR3. The ends were cut back, 6 bases at V and 1 base at J, with 9 bases in the middle. Germline CDR1 KGHSH, CDR2 LQKENI.